What follows are 26 T cell receptor beta chains derived from one specimen sequenced in a study of control samples from healthy donors and cancer patients. Sequencing used immunoSEQ multiplex PCR; TCRdb keeps in-frame clones, though not all of them. Here the sample spans under 200,000 clones, over 85% being singletons. Sequenced material: blood. The source is a woman in her thirties or forties in good health.

The chain links TRBV20-1 to TRBJ1-5; D perhaps matches TRBD1 (6 bases). Germline CDR1 DFQATT, CDR2 SNEGSKA (reference sequence). The CDR3 spans 13 residues. V was shortened by 3 bases and J by 9 bases, with 15 bases between the two germline ends. CDR3 amino acids: CSASRTDDRPQHF. The CDR3 DNA is TGCAGTGCTAGTAGGACAGACGATCGGCCCCAGCATTTT.

The V call is TRBV7-8, the J call TRBJ2-1, with D unclear. V lost 2 bases and J lost 9, with 17 bases in between. The CDR3 totals 15 residues. Germline CDR1 reads SGHVS; CDR2 reads FQNEAQ. In nucleotides, the CDR3 is TGTGCCAGCAGCTTAAAGATGGGAACGAGTGGTGAGCAGTTCTTC. It yields the protein CASSLKMGTSGEQFF.

V is TRBV9 and J is TRBJ2-7, with 8 bases fitting TRBD2. CDR1 SGDLS and CDR2 YYNGEE come from the germline V gene. J gave up 3 bases and V 0 bases, and 5 bases lay outside the gene matches. This CDR3 has 15 residues. In nucleotides, the CDR3 is TGTGCCAGCAGCGTAGGAGTAGCGGGAAACTACGAGCAGTACTTC. Protein product: CASSVGVAGNYEQYF. Using reference TRBV9 and TRBJ2-7 for the parts outside the CDR3, the full variable domain is DSGVTQTPKHLITATGQRVTLRCSPRSGDLSVYWYQQSLDQGLQFLIQYYNGEERAKGNILERFSAQQFPDLHSELNLSSLELGDSALYFCASSVGVAGNYEQYFGPGTRLTVT.

There are a few counts of this clone. The V and J genes are TRBV7-9 and TRBJ1-4, with 8 bases aligning to TRBD1. Per germline, CDR1 SEHNR and CDR2 FQNEAQ (reference sequence). The CDR3 extends over 15 amino acids. With V trimmed by 2 bases and J by 8 bases, 7 bases remained unmatched. As DNA, the CDR3 is TGTGCCAGCAGCTTAATACAGACAGGGGCCGAAAAACTGTTTTTT. Translated, it gives CASSLIQTGAEKLFF.

This chain links TRBV5-1 with TRBJ1-2, with 10 bases that match TRBD1. The CDR3 is 15 amino acids. Trimming at V came to 2 bases and at J to 5 bases, leaving 6 bases not matched to a gene. Germline values: CDR1 SGHRS, CDR2 YFSETQ. The CDR3 reads CASSLGTGELYGYTF. In nucleotides, the CDR3 is TGCGCCAGCAGCTTAGGGACAGGGGAATTATATGGCTACACCTTC.

The J gene is TRBJ2-1, the V gene TRBV10-1; the match to TRBD2 covers 11 bases. Per germline, CDR1 WNHNN and CDR2 SYGVQD (reference sequence). V dropped 0 bases and J dropped 5; count of bases not matched to a gene: 6. This CDR3 has 17 amino acids. For the CDR3, the DNA is TGCGCCAGCAGTGAGTCGGGTACTAGCGGGAGAAACAATGAGCAGTTCTTC. Its translation: CASSESGTSGRNNEQFF.

The chain links TRBV18 to TRBJ1-1, with D tentatively TRBD1 (5 bases). Per the germline V gene, CDR1 is KGHSH and CDR2 is LQKENI. CDR3 size: 15 residues. V lost 5 bases to trimming and J lost 0 bases, with 13 bases between them. CDR3 bases: TGTGCCAGCTCAAACGGACACGTTTTGAACACTGAAGCTTTCTTT. Its protein is CASSNGHVLNTEAFF.

About this clone: The junction does not match germline at one end; this may be a read error. The gene calls are TRBV7-7 and TRBJ2-7; D may be TRBD1 or TRBD2 (5 bases each). This CDR3 has 13 residues. Germline V gene lookup returns CDR1 SSHAT and CDR2 FNYEAQ (reference sequence). The CDR3 coding sequence is TGTGCTAGCAGCTCAGGGACCCCCTACGAGCAGTACTTC. Its protein is CASSSGTPYEQYF.

A note on this clone: This CDR3 is also generated by other DNA sequences in the sample. V and J are TRBV29-1 and TRBJ1-1; TRBD1 is a possible D gene (5 bases). CDR1 SQVTM and CDR2 ANQGSEA come from the germline V gene. This CDR3 is 13 amino acids long. The germline V and J ends were trimmed by 6 bases and 0 bases, with 11 bases remaining between them. The CDR3 reads CSVERQLNTEAFF. CDR3 nucleotides: TGCAGCGTGGAAAGACAGTTGAACACTGAAGCTTTCTTT.

V and J are TRBV10-3 and TRBJ1-2; D is possibly TRBD1 (5 bases). V was shortened by 4 bases and J by 3 bases, with 9 bases between the two germline ends. The CDR3 spans 13 residues. Germline V gene sequence: CDR1 ENHRY, CDR2 SYGVKD. Here the CDR3 reads CAISGDSYYGYTF. Written as DNA, the CDR3 is TGTGCCATCAGTGGGGACTCCTACTATGGCTACACCTTC.

This clone was counted once. The rearrangement links TRBV7-2 to TRBJ2-4, with D unresolved. Trimming shortened V by 5 bases and J by 0 bases, and 20 bases separated the two germline ends. The germline gives CDR1 SGHTA, CDR2 FQGNSA. This CDR3 is built from 18 residues. As DNA, the CDR3 is TGTGCCAGCAGCCCATTAGTAACCCGTGGCCTAGCCAAAAACATTCAGTACTTC. It encodes CASSPLVTRGLAKNIQYF.

This chain connects TRBV19 to TRBJ1-1; D perhaps matches TRBD1 (6 bases). Germline lookup yields CDR1 LNHDA and CDR2 SQIVND (reference sequence). Trimming took 6 bases from V and 3 from J, leaving 26 bases between them. The CDR3 has 18 residues. The CDR3 reads CASSRRRDTGYRDTEAFF. CDR3 nucleotide sequence: TGTGCCAGTAGCCGCCGCCGGGATACAGGGTATCGGGACACTGAAGCTTTCTTT.

The count of this clone is one. The chain links TRBV2 to TRBJ2-6; a possible D gene is TRBD1 (5 bases). The CDR3 is 16 residues long. The V and J ends lost 6 bases and 0 bases respectively, with 12 bases between them. Germline V CDR1 and CDR2: SNHLY, FYNNEI. CDR3 sequence: CASRGLGDSGANVLTF. The CDR3 nucleotides read TGTGCCAGCAGGGGCCTAGGGGACTCTGGGGCCAACGTCCTGACTTTC.

This chain connects TRBV11-2 to TRBJ2-7, with 8 bases that match TRBD1. The CDR3 contains 15 residues. The J segment lost 4 bases and the V segment lost 4 bases, leaving 9 bases of the junction unmatched. The germline V gene encodes CDR1 SGHAT and CDR2 FQNNGV. The CDR3 nucleotides are TGTGCCAGCAGCTCCCGGACAGGGATTGGTTACGAGCAGTACTTC. This gives the protein CASSSRTGIGYEQYF.

The chain recombines TRBV6-6 with TRBJ2-5, with a possible D match to TRBD1 (5 bases). The CDR3 runs to 15 residues. V was trimmed by 2 bases and J by 0 bases, leaving 10 bases between them. CDR1 MNHNY and CDR2 SVGAGI come from the germline V gene (reference sequence). The CDR3 spells CASSYGAGNQETQYF. The CDR3 DNA follows: TGTGCCAGCAGTTACGGGGCAGGGAACCAAGAGACCCAGTACTTC.

The CDR3 coding sequence is TGTGCCACGTACGGGACAGGGGGCAGGAACTATGGCTACACCTTC. Protein sequence: CATYGTGGRNYGYTF. V and J are TRBV19 and TRBJ1-2, with 12 bases aligning to TRBD1. V shed 10 bases and J 2 bases; nucleotides not matched to a gene: 8. Germline loops: CDR1 LNHDA, CDR2 SQIVND (reference sequence). This CDR3 has 15 residues.

The gene calls are TRBV11-3 and TRBJ2-1; the match to TRBD2 covers 11 bases. V lost 0 bases and J lost 1; bases outside the gene matches: 2. The CDR3 runs to 17 residues. In germline, CDR1 is SGHNT, CDR2 YENEEA. Here the CDR3 DNA reads TGTGCCAGCAGCTTAGAAGGGACTAGCGGATCCTACAATGAGCAGTTCTTC. Protein sequence: CASSLEGTSGSYNEQFF.

The genes are TRBV2 and TRBJ2-5, with 10 bases aligning to TRBD2. The V gene's germline CDR1 is SNHLY and CDR2 FYNNEI. This CDR3 region has 13 residues. V gave up 6 bases and J gave up 4 bases; unmatched junction bases: 2. This chain's CDR3 is CASSGLAAETQYF. The CDR3 DNA is TGTGCCAGCAGCGGACTAGCGGCAGAGACCCAGTACTTC.

V gene TRBV6-2 or TRBV6-3 combines with J gene TRBJ2-7; 9 bases map to TRBD1. Germline CDR1 MNHEY, CDR2 SVGEGT. After removal of 2 bases from V and 2 bases from J, the junction contained 10 bases not matched to a gene. The CDR3 is made up of 17 amino acids. CDR3 in amino acids: CASSYRDPGQGAYEQYF. The CDR3 DNA is TGTGCCAGCAGTTACCGGGATCCGGGACAGGGAGCCTACGAGCAGTACTTC.

The chain employs TRBV5-8 and TRBJ1-2; D unresolved. Trimming shortened V by 6 bases and J by 8 bases, and 11 bases separated the two germline ends. Germline assignment: CDR1 SGHTS and CDR2 YDEGEE. The CDR3 contains 11 residues. CDR3 in amino acids: CASTAGWGYTF. CDR3 nucleotide sequence: TGTGCCAGCACGGCAGGCTGGGGCTACACCTTC.

The chain joins TRBV5-6 to TRBJ1-1; D gene ambiguous. The CDR3 contains 11 residues. Germline lookup yields CDR1 SGHDT and CDR2 YYEEEE. Between the trimmed V and J ends, which lost 0 bases and 9 bases, there was a span of 6 bases. CDR3 bases: TGTGCCAGCAGCTTGGCCAACAAAGCTTTCTTT. Its protein is CASSLANKAFF.

The V and J genes are TRBV6-5 and TRBJ1-3; D may be TRBD1 (5 bases). Germline-derived CDR1 and CDR2 are MNHEY and SVGAGI. Trimming pared 0 bases from V and 2 bases from J, leaving 11 bases between. The CDR3 consists of 16 residues. The CDR3 is CASSYSTGDAGNTIYF. The DNA for the CDR3 is TGTGCCAGCAGTTACTCGACGGGGGATGCTGGAAACACCATATATTTT.

For this clone: Other DNA sequences from this sample encode an identical CDR3 as well. J is TRBJ1-1 and V is TRBV3-1 (or the pseudogene TRBV3-2), with D uncertain. Trimming removed 3 bases at V and 3 bases at J, with 17 bases between. The CDR3 is 16 residues long. Germline V gene sequence: CDR1 LGHDT, CDR2 YNNKEL (reference sequence). In DNA, the CDR3 is TGTGCCAGCAGCCATAAGGTGGGCGGGTGGGACACTGAAGCTTTCTTT. This gives the protein CASSHKVGGWDTEAFF.

The rearrangement joins TRBV7-9 to TRBJ2-1; D uncertain. V was pared by 0 bases and J by 4 bases, with 7 bases between. This CDR3 comprises 14 residues. Per the germline V gene, CDR1 is SEHNR and CDR2 is FQNEAQ (reference sequence). This CDR3 reads CASSLAGRYNEQFF. CDR3 sequence (DNA): TGTGCCAGCAGCTTAGCGGGCCGTTACAATGAGCAGTTCTTC.

V and J are TRBV6-5 and TRBJ1-1; D is unclear. Germline V gene sequence: CDR1 MNHEY, CDR2 SVGAGI. V lost 3 bases and J 3 bases, leaving 8 bases between the germline ends. This CDR3 comprises 13 residues. CDR3 DNA: TGTGCCAGCAGTTATTATGGCGACACTGAAGCTTTCTTT. It specifies CASSYYGDTEAFF.

The chain is built from TRBV19 and TRBJ1-4, with 8 bases aligning to TRBD1. The trim removed 3 bases at V and 8 bases at J, leaving 8 bases unmatched. The germline CDR1 and CDR2 sequences are LNHDA and SQIVND (reference sequence). This CDR3 spans 15 amino acids. CDR3 sequence reads: CASSIPGQGREKLFF. CDR3 bases: TGTGCCAGTAGTATCCCCGGACAGGGAAGAGAAAAACTGTTTTTT.